This paragraph reports one T cell receptor beta chain. The sample belongs to a study of blood T cell repertoires in COVID-19. Trimming cost V 5 bases and J 1 base, with 21 bases left between them. Looked up from germline, CDR1 is MNHNS and CDR2 is SASEGT. The CDR3 runs 17 residues. Here immunoSEQ multiplex PCR was the method, and the copy in TCRdb shows in-frame clones only, minus some. The profile shows a few hundred thousand clones, roughly 84% of them singletons. The chain recombines TRBV6-1 with TRBJ2-7, with a possible D match to TRBD2 (6 bases). The source of this sequence is a woman in her late teens or twenties with acute or convalescent COVID-19. Sequencing input: peripheral blood. The CDR3 DNA reads as TGTGCCAGCAGTAAAGATGGGGGAGGCAGTATATCCTACGAGCAGTACTTC. Its protein is CASSKDGGGSISYEQYF.